This T cell receptor (beta chain) originates from a study of blood T cell repertoires in COVID-19. Study context: From the United States, Italy and Spain came samples of acute and convalescent COVID-19. PBMCs, B-cell-depleted T cells, or T cells were the source of the cDNA or gDNA that made up the material.

In the study's own analysis: Estimation of nucleated cell counts was performed using reference gene primer amplification. Profiled with immunoSEQ multiplex PCR; TCRdb holds only in-frame clones, not every one. The DNA gave D and trimming, while V, J and clone size come from that table. The sample shows 45,000 to 50,000 clones, less than 90% of them seen only once. Germline V gene lookup returns CDR1 LGHNT and CDR2 FRNRAP. The CDR3 consists of 13 residues. V lost 7 bases and J lost 5, with 14 bases in between. This rearrangement joins TRBV12-5 to TRBJ2-5; TRBD1 is a possible D gene (5 bases). The sequenced sample consisted of peripheral blood. The sequence came from a human donor in a cohort sampled during active COVID-19. In nucleotides, the CDR3 is TGTGCTAGTGCCCCACTGGGGCCGGAGACCCAGTACTTC. Its protein is CASAPLGPETQYF.